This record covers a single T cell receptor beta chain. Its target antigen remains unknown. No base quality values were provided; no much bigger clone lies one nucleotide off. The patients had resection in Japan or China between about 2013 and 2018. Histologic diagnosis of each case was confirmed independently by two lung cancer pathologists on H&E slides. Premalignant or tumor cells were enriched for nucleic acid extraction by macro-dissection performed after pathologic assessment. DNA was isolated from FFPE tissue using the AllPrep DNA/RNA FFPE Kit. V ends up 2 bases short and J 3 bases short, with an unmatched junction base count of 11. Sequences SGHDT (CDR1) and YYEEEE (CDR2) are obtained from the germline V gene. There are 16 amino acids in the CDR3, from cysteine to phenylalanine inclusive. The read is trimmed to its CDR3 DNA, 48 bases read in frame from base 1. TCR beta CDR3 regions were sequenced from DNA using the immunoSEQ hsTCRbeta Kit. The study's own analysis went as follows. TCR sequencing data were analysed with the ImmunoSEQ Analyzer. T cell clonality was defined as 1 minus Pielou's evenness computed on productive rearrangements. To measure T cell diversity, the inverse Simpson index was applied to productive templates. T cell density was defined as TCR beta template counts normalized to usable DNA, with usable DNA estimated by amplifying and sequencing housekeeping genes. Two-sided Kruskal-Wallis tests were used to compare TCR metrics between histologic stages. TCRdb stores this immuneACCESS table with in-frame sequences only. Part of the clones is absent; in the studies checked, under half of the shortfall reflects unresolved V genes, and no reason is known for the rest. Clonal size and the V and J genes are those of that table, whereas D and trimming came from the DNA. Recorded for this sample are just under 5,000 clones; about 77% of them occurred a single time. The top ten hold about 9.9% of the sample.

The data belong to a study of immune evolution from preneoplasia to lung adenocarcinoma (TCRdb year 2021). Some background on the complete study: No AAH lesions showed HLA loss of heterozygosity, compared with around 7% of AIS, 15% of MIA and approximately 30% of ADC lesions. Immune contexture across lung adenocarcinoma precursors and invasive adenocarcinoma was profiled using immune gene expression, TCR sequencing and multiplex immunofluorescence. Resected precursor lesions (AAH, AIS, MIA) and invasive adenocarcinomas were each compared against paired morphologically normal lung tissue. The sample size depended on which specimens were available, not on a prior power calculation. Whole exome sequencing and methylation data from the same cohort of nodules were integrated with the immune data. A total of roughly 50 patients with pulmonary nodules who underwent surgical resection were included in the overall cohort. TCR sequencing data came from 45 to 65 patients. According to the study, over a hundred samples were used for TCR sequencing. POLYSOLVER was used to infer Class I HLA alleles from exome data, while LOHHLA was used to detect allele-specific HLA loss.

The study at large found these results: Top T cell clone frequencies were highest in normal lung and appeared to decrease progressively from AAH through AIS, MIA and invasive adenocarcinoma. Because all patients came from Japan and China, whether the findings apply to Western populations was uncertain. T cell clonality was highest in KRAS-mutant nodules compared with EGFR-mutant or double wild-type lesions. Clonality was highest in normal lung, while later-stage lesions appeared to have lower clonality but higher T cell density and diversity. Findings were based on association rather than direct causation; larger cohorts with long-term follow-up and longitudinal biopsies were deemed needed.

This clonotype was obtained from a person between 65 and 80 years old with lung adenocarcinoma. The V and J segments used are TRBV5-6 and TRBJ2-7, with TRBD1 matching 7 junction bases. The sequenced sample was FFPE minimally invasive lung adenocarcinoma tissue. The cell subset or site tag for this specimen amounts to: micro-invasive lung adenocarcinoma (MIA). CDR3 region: CASSLTLPGQSYEQYF. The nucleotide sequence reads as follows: TGTGCCAGCAGCTTAACACTCCCGGGACAGAGCTACGAGCAGTACTTC.